Listed here are 9 T cell receptor beta chains from one sample, sequenced in a study of vaccination effects on CD4 cells after COVID-19. After expansion with viral peptide pools in the ViraFEST assay, antigen-specific CD4+ T cells were sequenced. Once cultured for approximately eleven days, the cells underwent separation to obtain CD4+ T cells. Documented for the person is a PCR-confirmed SARS-CoV-2 infection occurring between March and December 2020. The method was immunoSEQ multiplex PCR; TCRdb's version includes in-frame clones alone and lacks a portion of them. The sample lists more than 45,000 clones; 76% were seen once. For these receptors, no antigen is known. The specimen comprised CD4+ T cells from PBMCs cultured with HIV peptides, sampled before COVID-19 vaccination. Sample subset: HIV-1 Nef peptide pool negative control/reference culture. The source of these receptors is a human donor who had a prior SARS-CoV-2 infection.

The chain joins TRBV7-3 to TRBJ2-1; 9 bases agree with TRBD1. The germline V gene encodes CDR1 SGHTA and CDR2 FQGTGA. This CDR3 has 17 residues. Germline trimming cut 5 bases from V and 7 bases from J; bases unmatched to any gene: 15. The DNA of the CDR3 is TGTGCCAGCAGCCAAGCCCCCCCCGGGACAGGGTGGAATGAGCAGTTCTTC. It yields the protein CASSQAPPGTGWNEQFF.

This chain connects TRBV3-1 (or the pseudogene TRBV3-2) to TRBJ2-1; a possible D gene is TRBD2 (5 bases). Trimming stripped 2 bases from V and 3 bases from J, with 8 bases between. This CDR3 has 14 amino acids. Germline V gives CDR1 LGHDT, CDR2 YNNKEL (reference sequence). The CDR3 DNA reads TGTGCCAGCAGCCAAAGCGGTTACTACAATGAGCAGTTCTTC. Protein: CASSQSGYYNEQFF.

In this sample, this clone is medium-sized (0.01 to 0.1%). V gene TRBV2 combines with J gene TRBJ2-1; tentatively, D is TRBD1 (5 bases). Germline V gene sequence: CDR1 SNHLY, CDR2 FYNNEI. There are 13 residues in the CDR3. The CDR3 region has the DNA TGTGCGGCTGCAGGGTCCCCTAACAATGAGCAGTTCTTC. Amino acids: CAAAGSPNNEQFF.

The J gene is TRBJ2-1, the V gene TRBV19; D unresolved. Germline V gene sequence: CDR1 LNHDA, CDR2 SQIVND (reference sequence). This CDR3 region has 16 residues. Trimming shortened V by 8 bases and J by 4 bases, and 21 bases separated the two germline ends. In DNA, the CDR3 is TGTGCCAGTGCAACCGCTATGACGGGTGGATACAATGAGCAGTTCTTC. Translation: CASATAMTGGYNEQFF.

This clone was recorded a few times. The CDR3 DNA follows: TGTGCCAGCAGCTTACTTGGAGAGACCCAGTACTTC. It translates to CASSLLGETQYF. This rearrangement joins TRBV7-8 to TRBJ2-5; D unresolved. CDR1 and CDR2 (germline): SGHVS, FQNEAQ. This CDR3 contains 12 residues. V lost 2 bases, J lost 4 bases, and 5 bases lay in between.

A single count supports this clone. This chain links TRBV6-2 or TRBV6-3 with TRBJ2-7, with D maybe TRBD1 (5 bases). The CDR3 has 16 residues. The V end was cut by 0 bases, the J end by 3 bases, with 15 bases between. Per the germline V gene, CDR1 is MNHEY and CDR2 is SVGEGT. In DNA, the CDR3 is TGTGCCAGCAGTTACTCGTCCCCGGACACCATCTACGAGCAGTACTTC. Protein sequence: CASSYSSPDTIYEQYF.

The chain combines TRBV6-1 with TRBJ2-5, with D maybe TRBD2 (7 bases). Germline V lookup: CDR1 MNHNS, CDR2 SASEGT. CDR3 size: 17 residues. Trimming left V 2 bases short and J 5 bases short, with 21 bases between. Here the CDR3 DNA reads TGTGCCAGCAGTGAATCGGGGGGCTTTCTACCGTATGAGACCCAGTACTTC. Amino acids: CASSESGGFLPYETQYF.

The chain couples TRBV19 to TRBJ2-5; 8 nucleotides agree with TRBD1. The germline gives CDR1 LNHDA, CDR2 SQIVND (reference sequence). Unmatched junction bases numbered 10, after V lost 6 bases and J lost 4 bases. The CDR3 extends over 15 amino acids. CDR3 loop: CASSVNGQGIETQYF. CDR3 DNA sequence: TGTGCCAGTAGCGTTAACGGACAGGGCATAGAGACCCAGTACTTC.

The chain joins TRBV18 to TRBJ2-5, with D possibly TRBD1 on 5 matching bases. The CDR3 has 14 amino acids. The germline V and J ends were trimmed by 2 bases and 3 bases, with 10 bases remaining between them. Germline V CDR1 and CDR2: KGHSH, LQKENI. CDR3 sequence (DNA): TGTGCCAGCTCACCAAGACAGACCAAAGAGACCCAGTACTTC. This codes for CASSPRQTKETQYF. Together with reference TRBV18 and TRBJ2-5, the CDR3 gives the full variable domain: NAGVMQNPRHLVRRRGQEARLRCSPMKGHSHVYWYRQLPEEGLKFMVYLQKENIIDESGMPKERFSAEFPKEGPSILRIQQVVRGDSAAYFCASSPRQTKETQYFGPGTRLLVL.